This T cell receptor beta chain comes out of a study of blood T cells in healthy people across ages. The study, taken as a whole, reports: Strongly correlated with naive T cell percentage was TCR beta diversity. Older age coincided with a roughly linear decline in TCR beta diversity per million T cells. Considered underestimates were the diversity estimates obtained from one million T cells.

As regards this clonotype: The antigen remains undetermined.

A second PCR of 7 to 11 cycles used a sample-barcoded 5' primer and a J-beta primer mix. TCRdb called the 5' RACE reads again in MiXCR, with one record for every CDR3 protein. The data hold about 1.1 million distinct CDR3 sequences, with more than 30% observed a single time. Germline V lookup: CDR1 ENHRY, CDR2 SYGVKD. The CDR3 spans 17 residues. With 7 bases clipped from V and 5 bases from J, the junction kept 14 bases outside the gene matches. The authors drew around 9.4 milliliters of peripheral blood from each donor. V is TRBV10-3 and J is TRBJ2-7, with TRBD2 matching over 13 bases. The clonotype originates from a man between 18 and 29 years old in good health. Sample: blood. As DNA, the CDR3 is TGTGCCATCACTTCTAGGACTAGCGGGAGCGTCGGGGACGAGCAGTACTTC. Its translation is CAITSRTSGSVGDEQYF.